This T cell receptor (beta chain) was sequenced in a study of T-cell reconstitution after alpha-beta-depleted transplantation in children. Library preparation (for TCRbeta) was performed with unique molecular identifiers. TCRdb re-called the PCR reads with MiXCR, one entry per CDR3 protein. The sample contains 200,000 to 250,000 distinct CDR3 sequences, around 12% of which appear only once. As for this clonotype: This may stem from a read error, because a much larger clone lies one nucleotide away.

V shed 0 bases and J shed 2 bases, with 17 bases lying between them. This CDR3 spans 17 amino acids. CDR1 DFQATT and CDR2 SNEGSKA come from the germline V gene (reference sequence). The rearrangement joins TRBV20-1 to TRBJ2-1; tentatively, D is TRBD2 (6 bases). This receptor was obtained from a human donor who donated a stem cell graft to a child with acute lymphoblastic leukemia. Sequences were derived from PBMCs from the stem cell graft donor, sampled from the stem cell graft. The CDR3 DNA sequence: TGCAGTGCTAGAGATTGGTCTAGCAGGAGGGCCTACAATGAGCAGTTCTTC. It yields the protein CSARDWSSRRAYNEQFF.